The text below deals with one TCR beta chain. Germline CDR1 is LGHNA and CDR2 is YSLEER. The CDR3 covers 17 residues. V lost 1 base, J lost 2 bases, and 4 bases stayed unmatched. Some clones are missing from TCRdb's copy, which holds only in-frame ones; the method was immunoSEQ multiplex PCR. The data contain 150,000 or so clones, roughly 80% of them seen just once; the ten biggest clones take up approximately 9%. The sample comes from a study of blood T cell repertoires in COVID-19. This sequence originates from a woman aged 45-59 years with active or convalescent COVID-19. Sample: peripheral blood. The chain recombines TRBV4-3 with TRBJ1-5; 11 bases are shared with TRBD1. In DNA form, the CDR3 reads TGCGCCAGCAGCCAAGGGACAGGGGGCGTAGGCAATCAGCCCCAGCATTTT. It codes for CASSQGTGGVGNQPQHF.